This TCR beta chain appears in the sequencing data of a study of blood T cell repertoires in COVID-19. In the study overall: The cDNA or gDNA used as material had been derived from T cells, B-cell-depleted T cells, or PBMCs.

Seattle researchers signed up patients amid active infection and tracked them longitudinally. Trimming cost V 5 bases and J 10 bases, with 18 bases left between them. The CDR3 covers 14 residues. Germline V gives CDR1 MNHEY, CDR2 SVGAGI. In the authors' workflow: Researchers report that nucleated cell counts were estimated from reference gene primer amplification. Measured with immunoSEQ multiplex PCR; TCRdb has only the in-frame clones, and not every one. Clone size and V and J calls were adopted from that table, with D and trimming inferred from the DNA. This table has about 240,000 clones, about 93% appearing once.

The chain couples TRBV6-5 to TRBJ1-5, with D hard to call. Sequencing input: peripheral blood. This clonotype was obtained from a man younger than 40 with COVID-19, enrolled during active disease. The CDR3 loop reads CASSTTTGARPQHF. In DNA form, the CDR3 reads TGTGCCAGCAGTACCACGACGGGTGCTCGACCCCAGCATTTT.